The rows below give T cell receptor beta chains drawn from one sample of a study of control samples from healthy donors and cancer patients. The assay was immunoSEQ multiplex PCR, and TCRdb's table has in-frame clones only and misses some. The data contain 100,000 to 150,000 clones, around 94% of them singletons. Sequenced sample: PBMCs. The receptors shown here come from an elderly man with head and neck cancer. CDR3s include the opening cysteine and the closing phenylalanine or tryptophan. D genes are given only for firm matches. A clone size is listed for some rows: how often the clone was seen (once, few, many), or a class if it is expanded.

v_call	clone_size	d_call	j_call	cdr3_aa	cdr3_nt
TRBV5-1	.	.	TRBJ2-7	CASSWGIRVGEQYF	TGCGCCAGCAGCTGGGGTATTCGGGTCGGCGAGCAGTACTTC
TRBV7-6	.	TRBD1	TRBJ1-1	CASSLGQGRTEAFF	TGTGCCAGCAGCTTAGGACAGGGCCGCACTGAAGCTTTCTTT
TRBV19	.	.	TRBJ1-1	CASNPQGEAFF	TGTGCCAGTAACCCCCAGGGGGAAGCTTTCTTT
TRBV10-3	.	TRBD1	TRBJ2-7	CAISANVGQASSYEQYF	TGTGCCATCAGTGCAAACGTGGGACAGGCGAGCTCCTACGAGCAGTACTTC
TRBV9	.	.	TRBJ2-7	CASSAGLIPYEQYF	TGTGCCAGCAGCGCAGGACTGATTCCCTACGAGCAGTACTTC
TRBV10-1	.	TRBD1	TRBJ1-5	CASSQGVNQPQHF	TGCGCCAGCAGTCAGGGGGTAAATCAGCCCCAGCATTTT
TRBV10-1	.	.	TRBJ2-3	CASSGFTDTQYF	TGCGCCAGCAGTGGATTCACAGATACGCAGTATTTT
TRBV5-4	.	TRBD2	TRBJ2-4	CASSPTSGAGDKNIQYF	TGTGCCAGCAGCCCCACCTCCGGGGCGGGAGACAAAAACATTCAGTACTTC
TRBV19	once	.	TRBJ1-2	CASSIWGANDGYTF	TGTGCCAGTAGTATTTGGGGCGCAAATGATGGCTACACCTTC
TRBV15	.	.	TRBJ1-4	CATSRDLDRVDEKLFF	TGTGCCACCAGCAGAGATCTGGACCGGGTGGATGAAAAACTGTTTTTT
TRBV4-1	.	.	TRBJ2-2	CASSQEKGTGELFF	TGCGCCAGCAGCCAAGAAAAGGGAACCGGGGAGCTGTTTTTT
TRBV5-1	.	TRBD1	TRBJ1-4	CASSRDSFNLNEKLFF	TGCGCCAGCAGCAGGGACAGTTTCAACTTAAATGAAAAACTGTTTTTT
TRBV12-3/TRBV12-4	once	TRBD1	TRBJ1-1	CASSTDRGTEAFF	TGTGCCAGCAGCACGGACAGGGGCACTGAAGCTTTCTTT